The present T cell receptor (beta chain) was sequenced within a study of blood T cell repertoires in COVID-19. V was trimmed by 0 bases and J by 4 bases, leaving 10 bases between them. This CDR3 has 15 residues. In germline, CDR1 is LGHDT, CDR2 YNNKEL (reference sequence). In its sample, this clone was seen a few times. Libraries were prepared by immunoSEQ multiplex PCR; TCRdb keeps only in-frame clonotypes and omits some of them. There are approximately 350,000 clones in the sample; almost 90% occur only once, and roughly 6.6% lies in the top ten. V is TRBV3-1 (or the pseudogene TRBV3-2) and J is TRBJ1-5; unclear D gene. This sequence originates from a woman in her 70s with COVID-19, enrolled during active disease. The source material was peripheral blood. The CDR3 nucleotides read TGTGCCAGCAGCCAAGATAGACCGGGTAATCAGCCCCAGCATTTT. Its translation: CASSQDRPGNQPQHF.